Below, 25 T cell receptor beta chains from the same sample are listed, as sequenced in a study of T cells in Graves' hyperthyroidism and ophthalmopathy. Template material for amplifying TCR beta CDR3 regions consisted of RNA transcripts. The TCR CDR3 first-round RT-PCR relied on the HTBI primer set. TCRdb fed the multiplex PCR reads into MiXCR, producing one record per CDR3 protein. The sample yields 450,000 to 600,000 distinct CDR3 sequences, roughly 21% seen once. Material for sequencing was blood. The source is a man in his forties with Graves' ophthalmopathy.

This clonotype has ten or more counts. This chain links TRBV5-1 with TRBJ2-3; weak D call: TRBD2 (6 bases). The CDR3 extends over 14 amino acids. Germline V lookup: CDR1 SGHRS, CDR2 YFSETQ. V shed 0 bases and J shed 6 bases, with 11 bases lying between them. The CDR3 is CASSLGDSADTQYF. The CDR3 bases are TGCGCCAGCAGCTTGGGGGACTCAGCCGATACGCAGTATTTT.

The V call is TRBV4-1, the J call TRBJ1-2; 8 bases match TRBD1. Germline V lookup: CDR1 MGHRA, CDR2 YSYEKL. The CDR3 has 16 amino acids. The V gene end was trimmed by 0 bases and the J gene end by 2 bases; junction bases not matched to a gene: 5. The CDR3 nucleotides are TGCGCCAGCAGCCAAGAGCAGAACAGGGGGAACTATGGCTACACCTTC. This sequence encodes CASSQEQNRGNYGYTF.

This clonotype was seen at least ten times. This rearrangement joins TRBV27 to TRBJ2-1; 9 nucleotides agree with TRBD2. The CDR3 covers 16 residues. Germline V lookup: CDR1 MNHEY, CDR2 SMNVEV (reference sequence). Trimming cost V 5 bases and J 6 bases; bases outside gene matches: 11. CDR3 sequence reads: CASSGRLAVRFNEQFF. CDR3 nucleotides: TGTGCCAGCAGTGGGAGACTAGCGGTAAGGTTCAATGAGCAGTTCTTC.

The CDR3 here is CASSPRQFIYEQYF. As DNA, the CDR3 is TGTGCCAGCAGCCCTAGACAGTTTATCTACGAGCAGTACTTC. This rearrangement joins TRBV11-1 to TRBJ2-7, with a possible D match to TRBD1 (5 bases). Germline V gene sequence: CDR1 SGHAT, CDR2 FQDESV (reference sequence). CDR3 length equals 14 residues. The V gene lost 5 bases and the J gene lost 3 bases, with 14 bases spanning the gap.

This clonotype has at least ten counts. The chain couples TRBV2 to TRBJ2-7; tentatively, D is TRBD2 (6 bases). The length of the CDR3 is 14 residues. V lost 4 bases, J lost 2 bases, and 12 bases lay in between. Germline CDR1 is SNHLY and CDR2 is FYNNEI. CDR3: CASSGAGAPYEQYF. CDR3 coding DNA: TGTGCCAGCAGTGGAGCGGGTGCTCCCTACGAGCAGTACTTC.

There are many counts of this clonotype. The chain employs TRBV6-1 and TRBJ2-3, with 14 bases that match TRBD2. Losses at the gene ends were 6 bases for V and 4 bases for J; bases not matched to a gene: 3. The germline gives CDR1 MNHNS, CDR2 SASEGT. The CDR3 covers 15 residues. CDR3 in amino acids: CASRMGLAGADTQYF. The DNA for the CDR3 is TGTGCCAGCAGAATGGGACTAGCGGGAGCAGATACGCAGTATTTT.

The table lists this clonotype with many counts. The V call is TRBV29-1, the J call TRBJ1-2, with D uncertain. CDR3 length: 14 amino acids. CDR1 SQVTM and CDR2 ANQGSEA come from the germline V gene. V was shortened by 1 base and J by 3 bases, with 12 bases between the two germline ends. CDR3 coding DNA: TGCAGCGTTGAAGGAAACCTTTGGGACTATGGCTACACCTTC. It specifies CSVEGNLWDYGYTF.

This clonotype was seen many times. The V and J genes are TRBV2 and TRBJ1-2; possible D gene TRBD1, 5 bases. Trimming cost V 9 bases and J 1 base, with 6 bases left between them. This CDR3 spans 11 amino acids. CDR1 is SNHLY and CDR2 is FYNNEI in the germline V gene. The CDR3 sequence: CASGGNYGYTF. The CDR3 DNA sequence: TGTGCCAGTGGGGGTAACTATGGCTACACCTTC.

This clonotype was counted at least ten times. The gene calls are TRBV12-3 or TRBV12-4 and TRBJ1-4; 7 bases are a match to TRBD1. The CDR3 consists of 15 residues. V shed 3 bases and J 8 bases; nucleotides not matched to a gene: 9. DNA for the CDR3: TGTGCCAGCAGTTTCGTGGGACAGTCTGAAGAAAAACTGTTTTTT. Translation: CASSFVGQSEEKLFF.

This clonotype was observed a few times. CDR3 coding DNA: TGTGCCAGCAGTATGCCGACAGGAGCGAATGAAAAACTGTTTTTT. Its translation: CASSMPTGANEKLFF. This sequence joins TRBV28 and TRBJ1-4; weak D call: TRBD1 (6 bases). CDR1 is MDHEN and CDR2 is SYDVKM in the germline V gene. The V end lost 5 bases, the J end lost 5 bases, and 15 bases lay between the germline ends. CDR3 length equals 15 residues. Based on the CDR3 plus reference TRBV28 and TRBJ1-4, the full variable domain is DVKVTQSSRYLVKRTGEKVFLECVQDMDHENMFWYRQDPGLGLRLIYFSYDVKMKEKGDIPEGYSVSREKKERFSLILESASTNQTSMYLCASSMPTGANEKLFFGSGTQLSVL.

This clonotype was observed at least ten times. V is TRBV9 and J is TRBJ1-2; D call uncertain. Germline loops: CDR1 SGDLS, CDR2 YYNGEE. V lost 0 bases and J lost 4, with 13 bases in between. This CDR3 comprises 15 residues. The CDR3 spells CASSVDPGGGYGYTF. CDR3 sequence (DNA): TGTGCCAGCAGCGTAGATCCGGGAGGAGGCTATGGCTACACCTTC. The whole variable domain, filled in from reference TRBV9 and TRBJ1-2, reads DSGVTQTPKHLITATGQRVTLRCSPRSGDLSVYWYQQSLDQGLQFLIQYYNGEERAKGNILERFSAQQFPDLHSELNLSSLELGDSALYFCASSVDPGGGYGYTFGSGTRLTVV.

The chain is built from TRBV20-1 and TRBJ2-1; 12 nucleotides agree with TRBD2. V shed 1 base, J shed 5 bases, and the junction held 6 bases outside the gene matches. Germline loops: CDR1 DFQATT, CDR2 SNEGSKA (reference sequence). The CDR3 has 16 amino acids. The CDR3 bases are TGCAGTGCTAGAGCCCTAGCGGGGGGGAACAACAATGAGCAGTTCTTC. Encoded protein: CSARALAGGNNNEQFF.

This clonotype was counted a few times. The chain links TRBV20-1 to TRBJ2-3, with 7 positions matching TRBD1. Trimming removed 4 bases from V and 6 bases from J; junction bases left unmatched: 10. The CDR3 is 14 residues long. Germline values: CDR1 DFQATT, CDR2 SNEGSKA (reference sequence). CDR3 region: CSAKKTGSDDTQYF. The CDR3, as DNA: TGCAGTGCTAAAAAGACAGGGTCCGATGATACGCAGTATTTT.

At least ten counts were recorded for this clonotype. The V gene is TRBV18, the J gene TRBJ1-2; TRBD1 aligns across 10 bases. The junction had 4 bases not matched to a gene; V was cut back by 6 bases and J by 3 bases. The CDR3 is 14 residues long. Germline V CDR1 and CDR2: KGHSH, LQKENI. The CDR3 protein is CASSPGTGDYGYTF. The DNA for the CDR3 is TGTGCCAGCTCTCCCGGGACAGGGGACTATGGCTACACCTTC.

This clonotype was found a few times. The CDR3 sequence is CASSQEWGGPQHF. The CDR3 DNA follows: TGCGCCAGCAGCCAAGAATGGGGTGGGCCCCAGCATTTT. The chain combines TRBV4-1 with TRBJ1-5; D unresolved. Trimming shortened V by 0 bases and J by 9 bases, and 9 bases separated the two germline ends. In germline, CDR1 is MGHRA, CDR2 YSYEKL. The CDR3 totals 13 residues.

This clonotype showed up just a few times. CDR3: CSVVTGREKLFF. CDR3 DNA sequence: TGCAGCGTTGTGACAGGGCGTGAAAAACTGTTTTTT. V usage is TRBV29-1 and J usage is TRBJ1-4; 7 bases map to TRBD1. Germline V gene data show CDR1 as SQVTM and CDR2 as ANQGSEA. Trimming at V came to 4 bases and at J to 7 bases, leaving 3 bases not matched to a gene. The CDR3 sequence is 12 residues long.

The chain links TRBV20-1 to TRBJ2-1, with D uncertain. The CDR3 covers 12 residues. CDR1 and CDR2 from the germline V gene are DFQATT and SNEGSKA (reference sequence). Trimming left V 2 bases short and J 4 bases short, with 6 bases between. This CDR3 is CSARMGYNEQFF. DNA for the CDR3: TGCAGTGCTAGAATGGGTTACAATGAGCAGTTCTTC.

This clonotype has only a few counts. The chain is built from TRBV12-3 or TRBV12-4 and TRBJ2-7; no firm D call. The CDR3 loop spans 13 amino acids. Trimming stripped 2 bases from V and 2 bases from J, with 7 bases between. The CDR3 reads CASSLSQTYEQYF. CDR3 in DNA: TGTGCCAGCAGTTTAAGTCAGACCTACGAGCAGTACTTC.

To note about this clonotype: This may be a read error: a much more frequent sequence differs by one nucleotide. In DNA form, the CDR3 reads TGTGCCAGCAGTTCCATGGGAGGCAATGAGAAGTTCTTC. It is translated as CASSSMGGNEKFF. This chain links TRBV7-2 with TRBJ2-1; D perhaps matches TRBD2 (6 bases). Germline CDR1 and CDR2: SGHTA and FQGNSA. CDR3 length: 13 residues.

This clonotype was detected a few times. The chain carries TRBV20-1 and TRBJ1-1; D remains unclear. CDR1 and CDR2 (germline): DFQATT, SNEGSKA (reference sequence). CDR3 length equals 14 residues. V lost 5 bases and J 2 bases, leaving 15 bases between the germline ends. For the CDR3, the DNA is TGCAGTGCTCCCTTGAGTCGTGGAAACACTGAAGCTTTCTTT. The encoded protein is CSAPLSRGNTEAFF.

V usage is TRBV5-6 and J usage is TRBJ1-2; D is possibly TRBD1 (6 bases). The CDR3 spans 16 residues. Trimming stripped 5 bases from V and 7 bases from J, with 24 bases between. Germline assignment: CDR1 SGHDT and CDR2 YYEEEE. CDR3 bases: TGTGCCAGCAGACGTAGGACAGACCTAGGCGCGAGTGGCTACACCTTC. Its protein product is CASRRRTDLGASGYTF.

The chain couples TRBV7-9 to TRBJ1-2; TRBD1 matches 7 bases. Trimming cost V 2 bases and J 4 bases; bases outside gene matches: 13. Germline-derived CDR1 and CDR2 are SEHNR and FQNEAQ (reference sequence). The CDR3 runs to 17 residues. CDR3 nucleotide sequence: TGTGCCAGCAGCTTAAGGAATAGGGACAGTGGGCTCTATGGCTACACCTTC. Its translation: CASSLRNRDSGLYGYTF. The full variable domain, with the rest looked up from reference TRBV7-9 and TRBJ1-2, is DTGVSQNPRHKITKRGQNVTFRCDPISEHNRLYWYRQTLGQGPEFLTYFQNEAQLEKSRLLSDRFSAERPKGSFSTLEIQRTEQGDSAMYLCASSLRNRDSGLYGYTFGSGTRLTVV.

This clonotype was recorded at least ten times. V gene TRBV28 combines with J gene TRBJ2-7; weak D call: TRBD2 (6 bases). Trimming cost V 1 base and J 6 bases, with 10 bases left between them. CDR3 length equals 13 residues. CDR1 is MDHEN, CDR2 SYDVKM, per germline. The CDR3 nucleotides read TGTGCCAGCAGTTTATCGGTGGGAGGCGAGCAGTACTTC. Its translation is CASSLSVGGEQYF.

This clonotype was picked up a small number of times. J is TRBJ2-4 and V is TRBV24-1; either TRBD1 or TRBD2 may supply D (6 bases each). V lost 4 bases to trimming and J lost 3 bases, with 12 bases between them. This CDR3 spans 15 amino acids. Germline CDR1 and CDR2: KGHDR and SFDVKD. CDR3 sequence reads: CATSEPGGGKNIQYF. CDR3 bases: TGTGCCACCAGTGAGCCCGGAGGGGGCAAAAACATTCAGTACTTC.

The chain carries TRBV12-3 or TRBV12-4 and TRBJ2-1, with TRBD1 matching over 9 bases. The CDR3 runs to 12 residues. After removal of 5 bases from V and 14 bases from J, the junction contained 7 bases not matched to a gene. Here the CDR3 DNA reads TGTGCCAGCAGTCCTGACAGGGGGATGGAGTTCTTC. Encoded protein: CASSPDRGMEFF.